A single sample gave rise to the 7 T cell receptor beta chains below, sequenced in a study of cytomegalovirus exposure and HLA in healthy donors (dated by TCRdb to about 2017). The library was prepared using the immunoSEQ multiplex PCR assay. For the multiplex PCR, a mixture combining 60 forward primers for TCR Vbeta segments and 13 reverse primers for TCR Jbeta segments was used. Sourced from immuneACCESS, this table was stored by TCRdb with only in-frame sequences that have V and J called. A share of the clones is absent; for the studies checked, an unresolved V gene accounts for under half, and the remainder has no known explanation. Present in this sample are about 94,000 clones, about 80% of which were seen just once. The top ten clones comprise under 0.8% of the sample. Sample: PBMCs. These receptors were taken from a woman aged 60-70 years in good health and CMV-seronegative.

The V and J genes are TRBV19 and TRBJ2-7, with 10 bases lining up with TRBD1. V was pared by 6 bases and J by 3 bases, with 5 bases of the junction left unmatched. The CDR3 totals 14 residues. The germline V gene encodes CDR1 LNHDA and CDR2 SQIVND (reference sequence). The CDR3 region is CASSARTGGYEQYF. Here the CDR3 DNA reads TGTGCCAGTAGCGCCCGGACAGGGGGCTACGAGCAGTACTTC.

This clone was seen only a few times. The V gene is TRBV6-5, the J gene TRBJ2-2; no reliable D call. The germline CDR1 and CDR2 sequences are MNHEY and SVGAGI. The CDR3 totals 14 residues. V was pared by 2 bases and J by 1 base, with 5 bases between. Here the CDR3 reads CASSYSWNTGELFF. The CDR3 coding sequence is TGTGCCAGCAGTTACAGCTGGAACACCGGGGAGCTGTTTTTT.

V usage is TRBV5-1 and J usage is TRBJ2-3, with 9 bases fitting TRBD1. Germline V gene lookup returns CDR1 SGHRS and CDR2 YFSETQ. V lost 3 bases to trimming and J lost 3 bases; unmatched junction nucleotides: 8. The CDR3 runs to 16 residues. The CDR3 coding sequence is TGCGCCAGCAGCTCTGGGACAGGGAGAGTGACAGATACGCAGTATTTT. Translated, it gives CASSSGTGRVTDTQYF.

The chain combines TRBV6-6 with TRBJ2-1, with 13 bases aligning to TRBD2. Trimming removed 5 bases from V and 7 bases from J; junction bases left unmatched: 8. In germline, CDR1 is MNHNY, CDR2 SVGAGI (reference sequence). The CDR3 extends over 16 amino acids. CDR3 amino acids: CASSQQTSGRTNEQFF. In nucleotides, the CDR3 is TGTGCCAGCAGTCAACAGACTAGCGGGAGGACAAATGAGCAGTTCTTC.

The gene calls are TRBV18 and TRBJ1-2; the D gene is possibly TRBD1 (6 bases). Germline assignment: CDR1 KGHSH and CDR2 LQKENI. The CDR3 loop spans 13 amino acids. V was pared by 8 bases and J by 5 bases, with 15 bases between. CDR3 sequence: CASGAGERYGYTF. CDR3 nucleotides: TGTGCCAGCGGAGCAGGGGAGAGGTATGGCTACACCTTC.

J is TRBJ2-5 and V is TRBV13; the D gene is possibly TRBD2 (7 bases). Trimming shortened V by 8 bases and J by 5 bases, and 9 bases separated the two germline ends. This CDR3 spans 11 amino acids. The germline gives CDR1 PRHDT, CDR2 FYEKMQ (reference sequence). CDR3: CASGRGETQYF. In nucleotides, the CDR3 is TGTGCCAGCGGGAGGGGGGAGACCCAGTACTTC.

J is TRBJ2-2 and V is TRBV5-1; weak D call: TRBD1 (5 bases). CDR1 is SGHRS and CDR2 is YFSETQ in the germline V gene. The CDR3 has 13 amino acids. The V end was cut by 3 bases, the J end by 6 bases, with 9 bases between. The CDR3 region has the DNA TGCGCCAGCAGCTCCCCAGGGTCCGGGGAGCTGTTTTTT. Amino acids: CASSSPGSGELFF.